A selection of T cell receptor beta chains follows, all from one sample in a study of blood T cell repertoires in COVID-19. The data were produced by immunoSEQ multiplex PCR, yet TCRdb's version contains in-frame clones alone and is incomplete. The sample carries a few hundred thousand clones, approximately 84% recorded once. Sequencing was carried out using PBMCs or T cells enriched from blood (not recorded which). Every receptor here comes from a woman between 18 and 29 years old who had recovered from COVID-19. The CDR3 runs from the conserved cysteine through the conserved F or W. Each record gives: clone size, D gene, V gene, J gene, CDR3 protein, CDR3 DNA. The D gene is left open where the match is weak. Size tells how often a clone was seen (once, few, many) or the class of an expanded clone, and some rows leave it out.

abundance: .; d_gene: .; v_gene: TRBV4-2; j_gene: TRBJ1-5; CDR3aa: CASSQGEGNQPQHF; CDR3nt: TGTGCCAGCAGCCAAGGAGAGGGTAATCAGCCCCAGCATTTT
abundance: .; d_gene: .; v_gene: TRBV5-6; j_gene: TRBJ1-5; CDR3aa: CASSFLRDSVYTGNQPQHF; CDR3nt: TGTGCCAGCAGCTTCCTTAGGGACTCAGTTTACACCGGCAATCAGCCCCAGCATTTT
abundance: .; d_gene: TRBD1; v_gene: TRBV14; j_gene: TRBJ2-7; CDR3aa: CASSRSGQIVYEQYF; CDR3nt: TGTGCCAGCAGTCGATCGGGACAGATAGTCTACGAGCAGTACTTC
abundance: .; d_gene: .; v_gene: TRBV30; j_gene: TRBJ1-4; CDR3aa: CASPRPEGEKLFF; CDR3nt: TGTGCCTCCCCGAGGCCAGAGGGTGAAAAACTGTTTTTT
abundance: .; d_gene: .; v_gene: TRBV5-1; j_gene: TRBJ2-3; CDR3aa: CASSYRASVTQYF; CDR3nt: TGCGCCAGCAGCTACAGGGCGTCGGTTACGCAGTATTTT
abundance: .; d_gene: .; v_gene: TRBV5-1; j_gene: TRBJ2-7; CDR3aa: CASRIGDFAYEQYF; CDR3nt: TGCGCCAGCAGGATAGGGGACTTTGCCTACGAGCAGTACTTC
abundance: .; d_gene: TRBD1; v_gene: TRBV4-1; j_gene: TRBJ2-4; CDR3aa: CASSRQGLGTKNIQYF; CDR3nt: TGCGCCAGCAGCCGACAGGGGCTGGGGACCAAAAACATTCAGTACTTC
abundance: .; d_gene: .; v_gene: TRBV19; j_gene: TRBJ1-2; CDR3aa: CASSGHAGGYTF; CDR3nt: TGTGCCAGTAGTGGACATGCCGGTGGCTACACCTTC
abundance: .; d_gene: .; v_gene: TRBV24-1; j_gene: TRBJ1-5; CDR3aa: CATSGTDSNQPQHF; CDR3nt: TGTGCCACCAGTGGGACAGACAGCAATCAGCCCCAGCATTTT
abundance: .; d_gene: TRBD1; v_gene: TRBV5-3; j_gene: TRBJ2-7; CDR3aa: CARSPELPGQGDDEQYF; CDR3nt: TGTGCCAGAAGCCCAGAGCTCCCGGGACAGGGTGACGACGAGCAGTACTTC
abundance: .; d_gene: TRBD1; v_gene: TRBV5-1; j_gene: TRBJ1-2; CDR3aa: CASSFGTEGRPYGYTF; CDR3nt: TGCGCCAGCAGTTTCGGGACAGAGGGTCGGCCATATGGCTACACCTTC
abundance: .; d_gene: .; v_gene: TRBV30; j_gene: TRBJ1-1; CDR3aa: CAWRRGNTEAFF; CDR3nt: TGTGCCTGGAGAAGGGGGAACACTGAAGCTTTCTTT
abundance: .; d_gene: TRBD2; v_gene: TRBV18; j_gene: TRBJ2-7; CDR3aa: CASSPWGGGEQYF; CDR3nt: TGTGCCAGCTCACCATGGGGGGGAGGCGAGCAGTACTTC
abundance: .; d_gene: .; v_gene: TRBV5-1; j_gene: TRBJ2-5; CDR3aa: CASSSGTPQETQYF; CDR3nt: TGCGCCAGCAGCTCTGGGACTCCTCAAGAGACCCAGTACTTC
abundance: once; d_gene: .; v_gene: TRBV7-2; j_gene: TRBJ2-2; CDR3aa: CASSSFLSGYTGELFF; CDR3nt: TGTGCCAGCAGCTCTTTTCTCAGCGGATACACCGGGGAGCTGTTTTTT
abundance: .; d_gene: .; v_gene: TRBV2; j_gene: TRBJ2-3; CDR3aa: CASSLDWTETQYF; CDR3nt: TGTGCCAGCAGTCTGGACTGGACCGAAACGCAGTATTTT
abundance: .; d_gene: .; v_gene: TRBV19; j_gene: TRBJ1-1; CDR3aa: CASSDSLRNTEAFF; CDR3nt: TGTGCCAGTAGCGACAGCTTGAGGAACACTGAAGCTTTCTTT
abundance: .; d_gene: .; v_gene: TRBV3-1/TRBV3-2; j_gene: TRBJ2-1; CDR3aa: CASSQDIGGMSSYNEQFF; CDR3nt: TGTGCCAGCAGCCAAGATATAGGGGGTATGAGCTCCTACAATGAGCAGTTCTTC
abundance: .; d_gene: .; v_gene: TRBV23-1; j_gene: TRBJ1-3; CDR3aa: CASMHLRDKSGNTIYF; CDR3nt: TGCGCCAGCATGCACCTCCGGGACAAATCTGGAAACACCATATATTTT
abundance: .; d_gene: TRBD1; v_gene: TRBV7-9; j_gene: TRBJ1-4; CDR3aa: CASSHGTARNEKLFF; CDR3nt: TGTGCCAGCAGCCACGGGACAGCGAGAAATGAAAAACTGTTTTTT
abundance: once; d_gene: TRBD2; v_gene: TRBV5-6; j_gene: TRBJ2-7; CDR3aa: CASSLGASGAAYEQYF; CDR3nt: TGTGCCAGCAGCTTGGGGGCTAGCGGGGCAGCCTACGAGCAGTACTTC
abundance: .; d_gene: TRBD1; v_gene: TRBV28; j_gene: TRBJ2-7; CDR3aa: CASTPWGQWSSYEQYF; CDR3nt: TGTGCCAGCACCCCCTGGGGACAGTGGAGCTCCTACGAGCAGTACTTC
abundance: .; d_gene: TRBD1; v_gene: TRBV18; j_gene: TRBJ1-1; CDR3aa: CASSTSRGLNTEAFF; CDR3nt: TGTGCCAGCTCCACGAGCAGGGGGCTGAACACTGAAGCTTTCTTT
abundance: .; d_gene: .; v_gene: TRBV12-3/TRBV12-4; j_gene: TRBJ1-2; CDR3aa: CASSFSGNYGYTF; CDR3nt: TGTGCCAGCAGTTTTTCGGGGAACTATGGCTACACCTTC
abundance: .; d_gene: TRBD2; v_gene: TRBV27; j_gene: TRBJ2-1; CDR3aa: CASRLVVAGVENEQFF; CDR3nt: TGTGCCAGCAGGCTCGTGGTAGCGGGAGTTGAAAATGAGCAGTTCTTC
abundance: .; d_gene: TRBD1; v_gene: TRBV4-1; j_gene: TRBJ2-7; CDR3aa: CASSRTGTYEQYF; CDR3nt: TGCGCCAGCAGCCGGACAGGCACCTACGAGCAGTACTTC
abundance: .; d_gene: .; v_gene: TRBV30; j_gene: TRBJ1-1; CDR3aa: CAWTVGSLLNTEAFF; CDR3nt: TGTGCCTGGACCGTAGGGAGTTTACTGAACACTGAAGCTTTCTTT
abundance: .; d_gene: .; v_gene: TRBV7-9; j_gene: TRBJ2-2; CDR3aa: CASRVGGSVNTGELFF; CDR3nt: TGTGCCAGCAGAGTAGGGGGTTCTGTTAACACCGGGGAGCTGTTTTTT
abundance: .; d_gene: .; v_gene: TRBV9; j_gene: TRBJ2-1; CDR3aa: CASRNPGFGNEQFF; CDR3nt: TGTGCCAGCAGGAATCCTGGCTTCGGGAATGAGCAGTTCTTC
abundance: .; d_gene: .; v_gene: TRBV7-2; j_gene: TRBJ2-7; CDR3aa: CASSLQGGGSYEQYF; CDR3nt: TGTGCCAGCAGCTTACAGGGAGGGGGCTCCTACGAGCAGTACTTC
abundance: .; d_gene: .; v_gene: TRBV19; j_gene: TRBJ1-4; CDR3aa: CASPEKLFF; CDR3nt: TGTGCCAGCCCGGAAAAACTGTTTTTT